These 4 T cell receptor beta chains were all obtained from the same sample, sequenced in a study of shared T cell receptors in the human thymus. Sequencing used immunoSEQ multiplex PCR; TCRdb keeps in-frame clones, though not all of them. Counted here are some 760,000 clones, approximately 85% occurring once; the ten biggest clones make up 0.0095% to 0.013%. Separately, the same data were catalogued under a study of human thymus T cells.

Material: thymocytes. The receptors were sampled from a girl less than two years old with a congenital heart defect.

This clone turned up a few times. In nucleotides, the CDR3 is TGTGCCAGCAGTCCCGAACAGGGGAGAGGTGGCTACACCTTC. This codes for CASSPEQGRGGYTF. This sequence joins TRBV28 and TRBJ1-2, with 7 bases fitting TRBD1. J lost 7 bases, V lost 5 bases, and 10 bases had no gene match. The CDR3 totals 14 residues. Germline values: CDR1 MDHEN, CDR2 SYDVKM.

The chain uses TRBV5-6 and TRBJ2-5; D is uncertain. Germline CDR1 SGHDT, CDR2 YYEEEE. V lost 0 bases, J lost 3 bases, and 6 bases lay in between. This CDR3 comprises 13 residues. This CDR3 reads CASSLEGEETQYF. DNA for the CDR3: TGTGCCAGCAGCTTGGAAGGAGAAGAGACCCAGTACTTC.

This clone showed up just a few times. The rearrangement links TRBV18 to TRBJ1-1, with D hard to call. Trimming took off 2 bases at V and 4 bases at J, with 14 bases between the two ends. There are 15 residues in the CDR3. Germline CDR1 is KGHSH and CDR2 is LQKENI. The CDR3 DNA sequence: TGTGCCAGCTCACCAAGGGAGTTCTGTACCACTGAAGCTTTCTTT. Encoded protein: CASSPREFCTTEAFF.

The chain combines TRBV13 with TRBJ2-7, with D possibly matching TRBD2 (5 bases). V was pared by 5 bases and J by 0 bases, with 14 bases between. CDR1 and CDR2 (germline): PRHDT, FYEKMQ (reference sequence). The CDR3 is 15 amino acids. The CDR3 DNA reads as TGTGCCAGCAGCCGACTAAGGGCGAACTCCTACGAGCAGTACTTC. Encoded protein: CASSRLRANSYEQYF.